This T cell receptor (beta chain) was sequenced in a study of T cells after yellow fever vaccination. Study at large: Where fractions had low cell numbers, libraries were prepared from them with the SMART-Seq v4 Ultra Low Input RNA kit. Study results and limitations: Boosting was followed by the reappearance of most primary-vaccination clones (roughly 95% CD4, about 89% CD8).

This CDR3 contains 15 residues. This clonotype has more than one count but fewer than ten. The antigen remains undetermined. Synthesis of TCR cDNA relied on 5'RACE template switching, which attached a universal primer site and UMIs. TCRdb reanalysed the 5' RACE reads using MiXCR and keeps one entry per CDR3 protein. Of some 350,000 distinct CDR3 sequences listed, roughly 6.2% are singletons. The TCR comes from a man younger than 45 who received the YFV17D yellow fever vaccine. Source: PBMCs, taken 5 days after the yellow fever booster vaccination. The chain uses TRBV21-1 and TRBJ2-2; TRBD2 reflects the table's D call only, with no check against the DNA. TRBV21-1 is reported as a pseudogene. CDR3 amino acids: CASSTAGASTGELFF. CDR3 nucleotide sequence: TGTGCCAGCAGCACTGCGGGAGCCTCCACCGGGGAGCTGTTTTTT.